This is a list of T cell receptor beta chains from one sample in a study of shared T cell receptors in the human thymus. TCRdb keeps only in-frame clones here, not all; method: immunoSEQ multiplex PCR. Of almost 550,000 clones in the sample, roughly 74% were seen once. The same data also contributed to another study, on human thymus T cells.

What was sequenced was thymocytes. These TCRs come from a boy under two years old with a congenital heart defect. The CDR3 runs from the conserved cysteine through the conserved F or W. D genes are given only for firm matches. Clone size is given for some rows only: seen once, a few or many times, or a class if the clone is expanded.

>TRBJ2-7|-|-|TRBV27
TGTGCCAGCAGGGCAGGGTACGAGCAGTACTTC
CASRAGYEQYF
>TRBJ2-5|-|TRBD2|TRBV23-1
TGCGCCCCGGGACTAGACTTATTGGGGACCCAGTACTTC
CAPGLDLLGTQYF
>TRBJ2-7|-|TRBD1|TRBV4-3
TGCGCCAGCAGCCAAGATCTCGGACAGGGGGCAATTTACGAGCAGTACTTC
CASSQDLGQGAIYEQYF
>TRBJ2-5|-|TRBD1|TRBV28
TGTGCCAGCGGCCAGACGGACAGGGGACAAGAGACCCAGTACTTC
CASGQTDRGQETQYF
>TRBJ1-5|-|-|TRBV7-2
TGTGCCAGCAGCCCTAGGTGGGGCCTAAATCAGCCCCAGCATTTT
CASSPRWGLNQPQHF
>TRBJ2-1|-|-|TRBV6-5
TGTGCCAGCAGTTACACCCCGGGGAATGAGCAGTTCTTC
CASSYTPGNEQFF
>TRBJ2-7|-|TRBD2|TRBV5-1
TGCGCCAGCAGCCCCCAGGGGGTACTAGCGGGGTTGTACGAGCAGTACTTC
CASSPQGVLAGLYEQYF
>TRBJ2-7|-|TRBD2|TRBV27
TGTGCCAGCAGTTTGCAGCGGTCTAGCGGGAGGTCCTACGAGCAGTACTTC
CASSLQRSSGRSYEQYF
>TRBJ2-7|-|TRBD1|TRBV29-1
TGCAGCGTTGGGGACAGCTACGAGCAGTACTTC
CSVGDSYEQYF
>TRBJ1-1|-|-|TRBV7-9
TGTGCCAGCAGCTTAGCCCGGGGTCCCACTGAAGCTTTCTTT
CASSLARGPTEAFF
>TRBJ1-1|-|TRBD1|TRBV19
TGTGCCAGTAGTCCCCGAGACAGGGGTACCGCTGAAGCTTTCTTT
CASSPRDRGTAEAFF
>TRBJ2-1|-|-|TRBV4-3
TGCGCCAGCAGCCAGGGTTGGACTAATGAGCAGTTCTTC
CASSQGWTNEQFF
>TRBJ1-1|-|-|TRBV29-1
TGCAGCGTGCCGAACCAGGGAGGCACTGAAGCTTTCTTT
CSVPNQGGTEAFF
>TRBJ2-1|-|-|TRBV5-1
TGCGCCAGCAGCCGCTCAAGCGGGAATGAGCAGTTCTTC
CASSRSSGNEQFF
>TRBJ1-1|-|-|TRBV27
TGTGCCAGCAGTCCCCTTACAAATCCTTTGGTGGAAGCTTTCTTT
CASSPLTNPLVEAFF
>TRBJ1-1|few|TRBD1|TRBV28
TGTGCCAGCACCCACAAGGGGGCTTCGACCATGAACACTGAAGCTTTCTTT
CASTHKGASTMNTEAFF
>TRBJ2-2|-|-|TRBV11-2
TGTGCCAGCAGCTTCACAGGGCTCACCGGGGAGCTGTTTTTT
CASSFTGLTGELFF
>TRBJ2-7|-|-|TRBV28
TGTGCCAGCAGTTTCCTCCTGACAGAGCTCTACGAGCAGTACTTC
CASSFLLTELYEQYF
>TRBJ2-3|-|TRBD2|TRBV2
TGTGCCGCCGCCAGGGTGCGGGAGCTCACAGATACGCAGTATTTT
CAAARVRELTDTQYF
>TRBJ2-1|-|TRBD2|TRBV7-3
TGTGCCAGCAGCTTAAAAGGCACGGGAGCGGGACCTGACAATGAGCAGTTCTTC
CASSLKGTGAGPDNEQFF
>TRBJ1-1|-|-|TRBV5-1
TGCGCCAGCAGCTTGCCGGGGTTGGGCACTGAAGCTTTCTTT
CASSLPGLGTEAFF
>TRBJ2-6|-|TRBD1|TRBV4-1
TGCGCCAGCAGCCAAGATCAGACAGGGGGTAGTGGGGCCAACGTCCTGACTTTC
CASSQDQTGGSGANVLTF
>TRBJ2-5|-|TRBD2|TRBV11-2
TGTGCCAGCAGCTGGGCGGGAGGGGGTGGAGAGACCCAGTACTTC
CASSWAGGGGETQYF
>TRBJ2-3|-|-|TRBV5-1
TGCGCCAGCAGCTTGGGGCCGGGAGTGGAGACAGATACGCAGTATTTT
CASSLGPGVETDTQYF
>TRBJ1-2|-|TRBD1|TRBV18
TGTGCCAGCTCATCTACAGGGGGCCCTTACCCCTTCTATGGCTACACCTTC
CASSSTGGPYPFYGYTF
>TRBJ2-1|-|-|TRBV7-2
TGTGCCAGCAGCGAAAGCGCCCCCTACAATGAGCAGTTCTTC
CASSESAPYNEQFF
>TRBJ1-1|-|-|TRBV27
TGTGCCAGCAGTTCGGCAGAGGCCGGGGGTCAGGACACTGAAGCTTTCTTT
CASSSAEAGGQDTEAFF
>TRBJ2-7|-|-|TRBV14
TGTGCCAGCAGCCGATACCGACAGGCCTACGAGCAGTACTTC
CASSRYRQAYEQYF
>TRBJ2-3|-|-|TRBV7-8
TGTGCCAGCAGCCGATTCAGGGTCACAGATACGCAGTATTTT
CASSRFRVTDTQYF
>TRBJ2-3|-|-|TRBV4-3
TGCGCCAGCAGCCAAGATGCGGGTCCTCGGGATACGCAGTATTTT
CASSQDAGPRDTQYF
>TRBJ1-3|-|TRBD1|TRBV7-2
TGTGCCAGCAGAAACGACAGGGGGGGTGGAAACACCATATATTTT
CASRNDRGGGNTIYF
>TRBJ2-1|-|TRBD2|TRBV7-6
TGTGCCAGCAGCCTAAGGACTAGCGAAGTCTCCTACAATGAGCAGTTCTTC
CASSLRTSEVSYNEQFF
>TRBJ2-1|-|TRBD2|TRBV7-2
TGTGCCAGCAGCACCAGTAGCGGGGGGGGCTACAATGAGCAGTTCTTC
CASSTSSGGGYNEQFF
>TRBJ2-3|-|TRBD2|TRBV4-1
TGCGCCAGCAGCCAAGCCCTTAGCGGGAGTGTATCAGATACGCAGTATTTT
CASSQALSGSVSDTQYF
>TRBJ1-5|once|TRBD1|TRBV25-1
TGTGCCAGCAGTGAACCGGGACAGGGACAGGGCAATCAGCCCCAGCATTTT
CASSEPGQGQGNQPQHF
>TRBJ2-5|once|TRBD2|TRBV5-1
TGCGCCAGCAGCTTGGCTAGCGGGACCTACCAAGAGACCCAGTACTTC
CASSLASGTYQETQYF
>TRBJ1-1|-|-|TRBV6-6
TGTGCCAGCGACCAGGGGAACACTGAAGCTTTCTTT
CASDQGNTEAFF
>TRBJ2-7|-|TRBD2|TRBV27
TGTGCCAGCAGTTCCCAAACCGGGACTAATAAATCCTACGAGCAGTACTTC
CASSSQTGTNKSYEQYF
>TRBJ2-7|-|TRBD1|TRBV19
TGTGCCAGTAGTATGTGGACGTCTAGGACAGGGGAGTCCGAGCAGTACTTC
CASSMWTSRTGESEQYF
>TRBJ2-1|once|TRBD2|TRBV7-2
TGTGCCAGCAGCCCTGGGGGGGGAGAGCAGTTCTTC
CASSPGGGEQFF
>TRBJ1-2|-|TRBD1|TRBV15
TGTGCCACCAGCAGAGAGACAGGGCCTAACTATGGCTACACCTTC
CATSRETGPNYGYTF
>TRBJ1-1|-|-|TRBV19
TGTGCCAGTACCCAGTGGCCAGTGAACACTGAAGCTTTCTTT
CASTQWPVNTEAFF
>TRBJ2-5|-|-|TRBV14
TGTGCCAGCAGACATAACAGGGAAAAGACCCAGTACTTC
CASRHNREKTQYF
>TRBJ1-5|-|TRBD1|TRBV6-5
TGTGCCAGCAGAAGTAGACAGGGGCGCAATCAGCCCCAGCATTTT
CASRSRQGRNQPQHF
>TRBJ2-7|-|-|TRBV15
TGTGCCACCAGCAGAGATCGGCAGGCCTACGAGCAGTACTTC
CATSRDRQAYEQYF
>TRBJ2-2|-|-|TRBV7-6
TGTGCCACAGATCCCACGAATTGGGCGGGAAACACCGGGGAGCTGTTTTTT
CATDPTNWAGNTGELFF
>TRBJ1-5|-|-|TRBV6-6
TGTGCCAGCAGTCCAGGACAGAGGGTAGGTCAGCCCCAGCATTTT
CASSPGQRVGQPQHF
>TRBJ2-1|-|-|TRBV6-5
TGTGCCAGCAGTTACGTTCGGACTACAAGAGATAGTGAGCAGTTCTTC
CASSYVRTTRDSEQFF
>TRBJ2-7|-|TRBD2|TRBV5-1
TGCGCCAGCAGCCCGACTAGCCCAGATCAGTACGAGCAGTACTTC
CASSPTSPDQYEQYF
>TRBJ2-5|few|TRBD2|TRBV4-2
TGTGCCAGCAGCCAGAGATTAGCGGGAGGGCCCCACCAAGAGACCCAGTACTTC
CASSQRLAGGPHQETQYF
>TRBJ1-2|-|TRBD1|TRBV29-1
TGCAGCGTTGCTCAACCGACAGGGGGTGTTTGTGGCTACACCTTC
CSVAQPTGGVCGYTF
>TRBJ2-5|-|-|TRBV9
TGTGCCAGCAGCGTCGGGACTCTAGCGACCAGATTTCAAGAGACCCAGTACTTC
CASSVGTLATRFQETQYF
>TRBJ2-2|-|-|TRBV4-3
TGCGCCAGCAGCCAGGGGGGCGGGAGAGGGGCCACCGGGGAGCTGTTTTTT
CASSQGGGRGATGELFF
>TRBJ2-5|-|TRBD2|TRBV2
TGTGCCAGCAGTCAAAGTGTGGTAGCGGGAGTGGAGACCCAGTACTTC
CASSQSVVAGVETQYF
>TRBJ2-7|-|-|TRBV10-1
TGCGCCAGCAGTGACGGTGAACTTACCTACGAGCAGTACTTC
CASSDGELTYEQYF